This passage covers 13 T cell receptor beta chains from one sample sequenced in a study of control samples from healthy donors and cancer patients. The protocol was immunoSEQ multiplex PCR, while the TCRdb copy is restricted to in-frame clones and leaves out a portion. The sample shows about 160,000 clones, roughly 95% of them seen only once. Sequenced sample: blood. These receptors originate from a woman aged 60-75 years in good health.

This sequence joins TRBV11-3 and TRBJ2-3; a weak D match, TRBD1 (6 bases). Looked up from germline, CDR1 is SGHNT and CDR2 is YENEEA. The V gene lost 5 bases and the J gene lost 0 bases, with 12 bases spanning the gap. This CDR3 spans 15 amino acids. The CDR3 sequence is CASSLGQLSTDTQYF. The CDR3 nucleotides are TGTGCCAGCAGCCTCGGACAGCTAAGCACAGATACGCAGTATTTT.

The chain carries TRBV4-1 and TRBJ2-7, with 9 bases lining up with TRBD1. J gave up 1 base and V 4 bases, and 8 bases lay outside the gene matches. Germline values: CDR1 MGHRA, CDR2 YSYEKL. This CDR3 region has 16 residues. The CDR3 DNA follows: TGCGCCAGCAGCCTACCTCGGACAGGGGAATCCTACGAGCAGTACTTC. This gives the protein CASSLPRTGESYEQYF.

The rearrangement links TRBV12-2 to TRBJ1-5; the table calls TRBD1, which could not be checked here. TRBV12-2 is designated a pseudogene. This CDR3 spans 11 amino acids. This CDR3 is CASRFSQPQHF. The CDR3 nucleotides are TGTGCAAGTCGCTTCAGTCAGCCCCAGCATTTT.

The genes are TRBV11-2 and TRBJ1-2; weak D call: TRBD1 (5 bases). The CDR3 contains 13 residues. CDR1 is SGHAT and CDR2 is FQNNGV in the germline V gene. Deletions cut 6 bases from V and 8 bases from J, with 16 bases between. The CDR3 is CASRGVDGSGYTF. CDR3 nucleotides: TGTGCCAGCAGGGGGGTGGACGGCTCGGGCTACACCTTC.

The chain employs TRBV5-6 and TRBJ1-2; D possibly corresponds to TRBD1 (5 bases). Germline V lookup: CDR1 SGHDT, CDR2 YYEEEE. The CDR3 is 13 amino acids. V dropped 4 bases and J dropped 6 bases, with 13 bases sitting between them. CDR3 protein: CASSRRGDHGYTF. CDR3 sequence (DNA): TGTGCCAGCAGCCGACGGGGGGATCATGGCTACACCTTC.

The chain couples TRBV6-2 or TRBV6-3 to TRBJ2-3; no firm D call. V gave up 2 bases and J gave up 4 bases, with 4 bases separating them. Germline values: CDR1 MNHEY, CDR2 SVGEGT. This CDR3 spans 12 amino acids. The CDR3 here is CASSYPADTQYF. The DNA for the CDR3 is TGTGCCAGCAGTTACCCCGCAGATACGCAGTATTTT.

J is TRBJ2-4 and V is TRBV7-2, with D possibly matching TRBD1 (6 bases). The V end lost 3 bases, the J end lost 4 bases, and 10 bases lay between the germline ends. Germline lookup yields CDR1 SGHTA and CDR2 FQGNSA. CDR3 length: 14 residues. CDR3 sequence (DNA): TGTGCCAGCAGCTTCGGACAGTCTAAAAACATTCAGTACTTC. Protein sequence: CASSFGQSKNIQYF.

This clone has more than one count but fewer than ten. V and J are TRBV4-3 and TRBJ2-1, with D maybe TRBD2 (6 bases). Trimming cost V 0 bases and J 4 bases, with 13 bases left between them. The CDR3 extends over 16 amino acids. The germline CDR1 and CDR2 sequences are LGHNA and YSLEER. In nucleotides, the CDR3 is TGCGCCAGCAGCCAAGATTTGGGCGGGGATTACAATGAGCAGTTCTTC. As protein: CASSQDLGGDYNEQFF.

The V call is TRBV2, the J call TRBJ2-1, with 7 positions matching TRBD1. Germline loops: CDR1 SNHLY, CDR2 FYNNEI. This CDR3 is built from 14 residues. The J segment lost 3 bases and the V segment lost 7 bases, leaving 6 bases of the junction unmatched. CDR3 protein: CASKAAGGYNEQFF. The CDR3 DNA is TGTGCCAGCAAGGCGGCAGGGGGCTACAATGAGCAGTTCTTC.

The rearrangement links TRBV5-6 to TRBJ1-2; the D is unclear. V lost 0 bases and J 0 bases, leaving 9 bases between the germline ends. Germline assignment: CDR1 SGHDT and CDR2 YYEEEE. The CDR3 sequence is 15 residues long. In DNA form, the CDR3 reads TGTGCCAGCAGCTTGGCCATGGCACCTAACTATGGCTACACCTTC. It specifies CASSLAMAPNYGYTF.

CDR3 sequence (DNA): TGCGCCAGCAGCCAACTGGACAGCCGAAACATTCAGTACTTC. Translating gives CASSQLDSRNIQYF. V usage is TRBV4-3 and J usage is TRBJ2-4; TRBD1 might be the D (6 bases). The CDR3 is 14 residues long. V was cut by 2 bases and J by 6 bases, with 11 bases left in between. CDR1 and CDR2 from the germline V gene are LGHNA and YSLEER.

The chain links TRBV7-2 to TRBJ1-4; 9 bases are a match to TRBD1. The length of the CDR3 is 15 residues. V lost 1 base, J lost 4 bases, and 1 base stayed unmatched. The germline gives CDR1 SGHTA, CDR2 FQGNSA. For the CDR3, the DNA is TGTGCCAGCAGCTTAGACAGGGGGCTTAATGAAAAACTGTTTTTT. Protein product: CASSLDRGLNEKLFF.

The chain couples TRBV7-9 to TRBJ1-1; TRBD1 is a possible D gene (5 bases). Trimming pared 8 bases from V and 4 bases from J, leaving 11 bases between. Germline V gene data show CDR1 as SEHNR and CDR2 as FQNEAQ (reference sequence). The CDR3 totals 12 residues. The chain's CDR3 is CASRGEGTEAFF. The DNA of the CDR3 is TGTGCCAGCCGAGGGGAGGGCACTGAAGCTTTCTTT.